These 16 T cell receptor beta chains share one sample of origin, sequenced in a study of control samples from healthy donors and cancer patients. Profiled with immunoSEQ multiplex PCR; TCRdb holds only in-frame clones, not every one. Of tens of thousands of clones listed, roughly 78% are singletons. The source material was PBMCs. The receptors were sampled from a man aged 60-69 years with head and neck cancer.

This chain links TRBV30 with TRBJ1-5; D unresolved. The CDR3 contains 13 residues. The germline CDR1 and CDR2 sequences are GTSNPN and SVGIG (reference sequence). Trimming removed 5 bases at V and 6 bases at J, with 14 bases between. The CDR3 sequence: CAWASGLGQPQHF. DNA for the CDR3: TGTGCCTGGGCTTCGGGGTTAGGTCAGCCCCAGCATTTT.

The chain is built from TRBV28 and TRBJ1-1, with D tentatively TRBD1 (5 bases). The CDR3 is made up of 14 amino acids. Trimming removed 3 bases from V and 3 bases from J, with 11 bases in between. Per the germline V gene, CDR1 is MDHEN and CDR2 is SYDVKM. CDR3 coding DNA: TGTGCCAGCAGTTTGGGACGGATACACACTGAAGCTTTCTTT. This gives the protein CASSLGRIHTEAFF.

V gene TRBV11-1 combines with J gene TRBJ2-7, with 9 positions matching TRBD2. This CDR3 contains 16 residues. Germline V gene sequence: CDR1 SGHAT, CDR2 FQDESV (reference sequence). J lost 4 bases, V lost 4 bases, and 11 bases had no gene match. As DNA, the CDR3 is TGTGCCAGCAGCTGGAGTAGCGGGAGTAAAGTTTACGAGCAGTACTTC. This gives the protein CASSWSSGSKVYEQYF. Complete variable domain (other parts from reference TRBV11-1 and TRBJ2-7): EAEVAQSPRYKITEKSQAVAFWCDPISGHATLYWYRQILGQGPELLVQFQDESVVDDSQLPKDRFSAERLKGVDSTLKIQPAELGDSAMYLCASSWSSGSKVYEQYFGPGTRLTVT.

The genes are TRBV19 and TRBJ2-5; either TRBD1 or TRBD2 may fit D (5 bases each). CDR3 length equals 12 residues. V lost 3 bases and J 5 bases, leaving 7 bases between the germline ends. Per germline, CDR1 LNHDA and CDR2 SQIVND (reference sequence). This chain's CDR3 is CASSMGVETQYF. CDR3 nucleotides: TGTGCCAGTAGTATGGGGGTTGAGACCCAGTACTTC.

Written as DNA, the CDR3 is TGTGCCAGCAGTTCCCGGACTACAGATACGCAGTATTTT. Protein product: CASSSRTTDTQYF. This rearrangement joins TRBV6-5 to TRBJ2-3; tentatively, D is TRBD2 (5 bases). The CDR3 is 13 amino acids. Looked up from germline, CDR1 is MNHEY and CDR2 is SVGAGI. V lost 4 bases, J lost 3 bases, and 8 bases lay in between.

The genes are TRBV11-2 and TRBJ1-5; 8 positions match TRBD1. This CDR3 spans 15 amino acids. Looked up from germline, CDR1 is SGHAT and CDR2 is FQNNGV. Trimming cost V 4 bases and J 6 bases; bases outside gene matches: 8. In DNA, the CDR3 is TGTGCCAGCAGCTCGGGGACAGGCGCTGGTCAGCCCCAGCATTTT. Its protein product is CASSSGTGAGQPQHF.

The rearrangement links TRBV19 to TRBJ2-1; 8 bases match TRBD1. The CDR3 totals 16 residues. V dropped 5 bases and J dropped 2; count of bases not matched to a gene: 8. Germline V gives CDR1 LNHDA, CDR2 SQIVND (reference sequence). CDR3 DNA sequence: TGTGCCAGTAGTCCTAAGGACAGGGTCGCCTACAATGAGCAGTTCTTC. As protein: CASSPKDRVAYNEQFF.

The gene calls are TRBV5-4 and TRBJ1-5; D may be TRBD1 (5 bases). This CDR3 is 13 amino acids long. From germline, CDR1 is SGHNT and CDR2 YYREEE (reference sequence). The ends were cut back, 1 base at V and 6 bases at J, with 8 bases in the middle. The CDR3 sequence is CASSLQGSQPQHF. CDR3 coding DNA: TGTGCCAGCAGCTTGCAGGGCTCTCAGCCCCAGCATTTT.

Written as DNA, the CDR3 is TGCGCCAGCAGCCAAGGTGGAGACTCTGGGGCCAACGTCCTGACTTTC. Translation: CASSQGGDSGANVLTF. The gene calls are TRBV4-3 and TRBJ2-6; D gene uncertain. The V end was cut by 1 base, the J end by 0 bases, with 7 bases between. The CDR3 extends over 16 amino acids. Germline V gene lookup returns CDR1 LGHNA and CDR2 YSLEER.

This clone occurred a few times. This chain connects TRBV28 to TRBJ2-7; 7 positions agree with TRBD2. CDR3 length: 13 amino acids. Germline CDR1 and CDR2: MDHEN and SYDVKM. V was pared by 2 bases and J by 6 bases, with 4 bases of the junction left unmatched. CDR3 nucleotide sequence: TGTGCCAGCAGTTTAGGGAGGGTTACCGAGCAGTACTTC. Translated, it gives CASSLGRVTEQYF.

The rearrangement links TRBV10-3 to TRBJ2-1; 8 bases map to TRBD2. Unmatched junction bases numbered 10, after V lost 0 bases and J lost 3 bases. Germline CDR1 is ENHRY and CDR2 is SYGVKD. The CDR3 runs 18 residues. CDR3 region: CAISESSVAGGNYNEQFF. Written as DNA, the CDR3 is TGTGCCATCAGTGAGTCCAGTGTGGCGGGAGGTAACTACAATGAGCAGTTCTTC.

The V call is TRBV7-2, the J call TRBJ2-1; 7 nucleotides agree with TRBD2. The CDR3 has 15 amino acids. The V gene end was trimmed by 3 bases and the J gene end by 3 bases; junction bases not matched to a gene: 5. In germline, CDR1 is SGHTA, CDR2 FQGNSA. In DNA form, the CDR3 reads TGTGCCAGCAGCTTCAGCGGGATCCACTACAATGAGCAGTTCTTC. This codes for CASSFSGIHYNEQFF.

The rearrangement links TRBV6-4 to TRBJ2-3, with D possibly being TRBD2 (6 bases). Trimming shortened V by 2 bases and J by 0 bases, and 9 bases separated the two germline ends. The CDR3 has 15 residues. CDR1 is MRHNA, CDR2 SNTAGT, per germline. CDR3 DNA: TGTGCCAGCAGTGACGGAGCGGGTAGCACAGATACGCAGTATTTT. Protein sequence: CASSDGAGSTDTQYF.

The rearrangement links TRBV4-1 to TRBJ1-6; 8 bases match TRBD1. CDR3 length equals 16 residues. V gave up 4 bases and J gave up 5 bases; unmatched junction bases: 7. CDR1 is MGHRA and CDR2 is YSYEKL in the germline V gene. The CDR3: CASSRKPGQDNSPLHF. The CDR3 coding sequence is TGCGCCAGCAGCCGAAAGCCGGGACAGGATAATTCACCCCTCCACTTT.

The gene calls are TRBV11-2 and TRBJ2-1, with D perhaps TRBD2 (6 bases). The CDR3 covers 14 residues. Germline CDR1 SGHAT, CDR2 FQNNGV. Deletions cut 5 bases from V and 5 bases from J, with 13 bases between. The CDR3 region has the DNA TGTGCCAGCAGCCCATATGGCGGGGACAATGAGCAGTTCTTC. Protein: CASSPYGGDNEQFF.

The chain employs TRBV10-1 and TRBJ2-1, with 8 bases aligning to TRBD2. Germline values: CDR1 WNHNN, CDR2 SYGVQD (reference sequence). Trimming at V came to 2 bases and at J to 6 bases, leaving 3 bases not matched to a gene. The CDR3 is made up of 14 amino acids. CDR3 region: CASSEVAGTNEQFF. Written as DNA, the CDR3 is TGCGCCAGCAGTGAGGTAGCGGGGACCAATGAGCAGTTCTTC.